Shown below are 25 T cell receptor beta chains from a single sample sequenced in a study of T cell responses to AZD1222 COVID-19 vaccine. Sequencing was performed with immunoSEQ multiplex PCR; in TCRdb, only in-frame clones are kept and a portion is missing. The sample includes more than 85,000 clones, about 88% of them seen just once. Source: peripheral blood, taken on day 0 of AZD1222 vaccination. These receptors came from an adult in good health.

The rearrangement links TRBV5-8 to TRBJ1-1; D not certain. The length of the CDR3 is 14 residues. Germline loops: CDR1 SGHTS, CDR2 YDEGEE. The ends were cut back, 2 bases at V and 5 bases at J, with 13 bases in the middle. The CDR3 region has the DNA TGTGCCAGCAGCTTTACCAATCGAAGAACTGAAGCTTTCTTT. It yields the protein CASSFTNRRTEAFF.

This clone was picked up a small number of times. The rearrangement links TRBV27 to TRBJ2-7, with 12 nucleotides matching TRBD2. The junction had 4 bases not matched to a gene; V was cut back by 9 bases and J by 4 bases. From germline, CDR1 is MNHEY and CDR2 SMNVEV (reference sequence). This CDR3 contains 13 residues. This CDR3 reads CASASGRAYEQYF. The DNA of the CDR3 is TGTGCCAGTGCTAGCGGGAGGGCGTACGAGCAGTACTTC.

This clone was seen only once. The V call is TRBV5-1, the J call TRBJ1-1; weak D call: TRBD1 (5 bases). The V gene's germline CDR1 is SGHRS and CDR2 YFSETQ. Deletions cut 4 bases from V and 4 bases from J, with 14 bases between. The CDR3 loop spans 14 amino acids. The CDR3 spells CASSTRGGTTEAFF. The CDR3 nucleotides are TGCGCCAGCAGCACCCGGGGAGGGACCACTGAAGCTTTCTTT.

CDR3 sequence: CASSLSGQGVYTEAFF. In DNA form, the CDR3 reads TGTGCCAGCAGCTTATCGGGACAGGGGGTGTACACTGAAGCTTTCTTT. The genes are TRBV7-3 and TRBJ1-1; TRBD1 matches 11 bases. Germline V lookup: CDR1 SGHTA, CDR2 FQGTGA. The ends lost 2 bases at V and 3 bases at J; junction bases unmatched: 5. This CDR3 spans 16 amino acids.

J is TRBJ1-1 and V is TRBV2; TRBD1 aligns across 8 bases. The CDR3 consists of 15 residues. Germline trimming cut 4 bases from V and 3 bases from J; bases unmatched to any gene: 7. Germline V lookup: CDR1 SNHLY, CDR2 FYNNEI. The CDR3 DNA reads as TGTGCCAGCAGTGCGCAGGGGGCCGGGGACACTGAAGCTTTCTTT. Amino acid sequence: CASSAQGAGDTEAFF.

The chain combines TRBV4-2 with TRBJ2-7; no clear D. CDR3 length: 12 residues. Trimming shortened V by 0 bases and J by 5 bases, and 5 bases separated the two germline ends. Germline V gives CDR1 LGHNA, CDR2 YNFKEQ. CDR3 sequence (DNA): TGTGCCAGCAGCCAAGATTTGGACGAGCAGTACTTC. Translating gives CASSQDLDEQYF.

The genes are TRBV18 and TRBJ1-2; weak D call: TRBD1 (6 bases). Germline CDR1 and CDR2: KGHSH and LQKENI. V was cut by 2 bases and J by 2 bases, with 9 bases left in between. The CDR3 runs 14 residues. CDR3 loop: CASSPSGGNYGYTF. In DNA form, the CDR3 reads TGTGCCAGCTCACCATCGGGGGGCAACTATGGCTACACCTTC.

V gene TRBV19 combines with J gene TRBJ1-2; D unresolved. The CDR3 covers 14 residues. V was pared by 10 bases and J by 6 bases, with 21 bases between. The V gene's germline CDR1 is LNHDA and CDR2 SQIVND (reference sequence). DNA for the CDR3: TGTGCCACCGAATCCCGGACGGACCACGATGGCTACACCTTC. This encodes CATESRTDHDGYTF.

Written as DNA, the CDR3 is TGCGCCAGCAGGGGACAGAACGATGAAAAACTGTTTTTT. Protein product: CASRGQNDEKLFF. The V gene is TRBV10-2, the J gene TRBJ1-4; the match to TRBD1 covers 7 bases. V lost 6 bases to trimming and J lost 6 bases; unmatched junction nucleotides: 4. CDR3 length equals 13 residues. Per the germline V gene, CDR1 is WSHSY and CDR2 is SAAADI.

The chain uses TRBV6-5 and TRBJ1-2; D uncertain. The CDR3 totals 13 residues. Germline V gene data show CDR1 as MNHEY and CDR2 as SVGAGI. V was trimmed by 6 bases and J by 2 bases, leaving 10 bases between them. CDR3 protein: CASRPDENYGYTF. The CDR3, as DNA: TGTGCCAGCAGGCCCGACGAAAACTATGGCTACACCTTC.

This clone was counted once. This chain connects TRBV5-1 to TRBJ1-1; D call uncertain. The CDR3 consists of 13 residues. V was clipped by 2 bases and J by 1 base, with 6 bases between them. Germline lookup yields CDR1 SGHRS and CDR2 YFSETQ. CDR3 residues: CASSLVANTEAFF. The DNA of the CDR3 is TGCGCCAGCAGCTTAGTAGCGAACACTGAAGCTTTCTTT.

Here the CDR3 reads CASSLGQGLNEQYF. The CDR3 DNA sequence: TGTGCCAGCAGCTTAGGACAGGGCCTGAACGAGCAGTACTTC. V usage is TRBV7-8 and J usage is TRBJ2-7; 7 positions match TRBD1. There are 14 residues in the CDR3. CDR1 and CDR2 (germline): SGHVS, FQNEAQ. V lost 1 base and J lost 5; bases outside the gene matches: 5.

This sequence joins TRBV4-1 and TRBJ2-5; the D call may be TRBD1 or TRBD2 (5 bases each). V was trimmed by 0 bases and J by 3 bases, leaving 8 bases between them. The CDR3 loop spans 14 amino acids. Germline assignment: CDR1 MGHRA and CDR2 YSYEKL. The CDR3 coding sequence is TGCGCCAGCAGCCAAGATAGAGGGGAAGAGACCCAGTACTTC. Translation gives CASSQDRGEETQYF.

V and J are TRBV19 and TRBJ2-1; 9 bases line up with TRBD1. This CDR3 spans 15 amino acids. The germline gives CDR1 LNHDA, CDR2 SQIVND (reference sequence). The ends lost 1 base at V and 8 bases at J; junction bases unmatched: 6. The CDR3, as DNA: TGTGCCAGTAGTATAGCAGGGACAGGGAGCTATGAGCAGTTCTTC. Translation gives CASSIAGTGSYEQFF.

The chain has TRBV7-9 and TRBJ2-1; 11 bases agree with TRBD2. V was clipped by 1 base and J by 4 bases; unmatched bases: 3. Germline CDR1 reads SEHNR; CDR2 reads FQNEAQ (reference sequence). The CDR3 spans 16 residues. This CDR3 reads CASSLGVAGGYNEQFF. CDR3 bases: TGTGCCAGCAGCTTAGGTGTAGCGGGAGGGTACAATGAGCAGTTCTTC.

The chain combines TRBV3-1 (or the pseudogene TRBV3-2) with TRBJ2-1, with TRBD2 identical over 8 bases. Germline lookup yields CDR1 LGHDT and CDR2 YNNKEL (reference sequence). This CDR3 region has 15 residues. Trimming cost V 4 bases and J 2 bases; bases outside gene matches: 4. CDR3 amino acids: CASSRGREAYNEQFF. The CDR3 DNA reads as TGTGCCAGCAGCCGGGGGCGGGAGGCCTACAATGAGCAGTTCTTC.

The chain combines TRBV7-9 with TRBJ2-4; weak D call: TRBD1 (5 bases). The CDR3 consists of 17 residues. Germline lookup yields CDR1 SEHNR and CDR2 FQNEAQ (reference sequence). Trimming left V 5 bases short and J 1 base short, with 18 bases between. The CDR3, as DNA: TGTGCCAGCAGCCCCCCCCGGGCAGGGATGGCCAAAAACATTCAGTACTTC. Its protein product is CASSPPRAGMAKNIQYF. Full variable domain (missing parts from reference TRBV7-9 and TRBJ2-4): DTGVSQNPRHKITKRGQNVTFRCDPISEHNRLYWYRQTLGQGPEFLTYFQNEAQLEKSRLLSDRFSAERPKGSFSTLEIQRTEQGDSAMYLCASSPPRAGMAKNIQYFGAGTRLSVL.

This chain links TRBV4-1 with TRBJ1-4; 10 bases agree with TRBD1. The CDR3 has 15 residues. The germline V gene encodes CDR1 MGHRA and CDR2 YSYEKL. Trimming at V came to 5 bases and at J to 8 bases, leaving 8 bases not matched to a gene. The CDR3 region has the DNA TGCGCCAGCAGCAACCGGGACAGGGGAGACGAAAAACTGTTTTTT. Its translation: CASSNRDRGDEKLFF.

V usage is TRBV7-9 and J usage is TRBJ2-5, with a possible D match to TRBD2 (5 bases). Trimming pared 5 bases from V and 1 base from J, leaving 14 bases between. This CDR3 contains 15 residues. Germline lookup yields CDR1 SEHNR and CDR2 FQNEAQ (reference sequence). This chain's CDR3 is CASSPGGSFQETQYF. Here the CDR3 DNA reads TGTGCCAGCAGCCCCGGTGGGAGCTTCCAAGAGACCCAGTACTTC. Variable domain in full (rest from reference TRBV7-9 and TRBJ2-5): DTGVSQNPRHKITKRGQNVTFRCDPISEHNRLYWYRQTLGQGPEFLTYFQNEAQLEKSRLLSDRFSAERPKGSFSTLEIQRTEQGDSAMYLCASSPGGSFQETQYFGPGTRLLVL.

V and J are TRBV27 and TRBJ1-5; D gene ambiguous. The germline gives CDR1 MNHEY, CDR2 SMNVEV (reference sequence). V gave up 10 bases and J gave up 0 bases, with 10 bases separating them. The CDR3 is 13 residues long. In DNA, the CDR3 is TGTGCCACCAAGAGATATAGCAATCAGCCCCAGCATTTT. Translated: CATKRYSNQPQHF.

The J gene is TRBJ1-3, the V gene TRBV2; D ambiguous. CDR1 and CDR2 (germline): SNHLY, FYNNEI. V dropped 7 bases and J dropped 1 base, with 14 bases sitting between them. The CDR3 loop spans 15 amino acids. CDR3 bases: TGTGCCAGCACCCGGGAATCTCTTTCTGGAAACACCATATATTTT. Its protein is CASTRESLSGNTIYF.

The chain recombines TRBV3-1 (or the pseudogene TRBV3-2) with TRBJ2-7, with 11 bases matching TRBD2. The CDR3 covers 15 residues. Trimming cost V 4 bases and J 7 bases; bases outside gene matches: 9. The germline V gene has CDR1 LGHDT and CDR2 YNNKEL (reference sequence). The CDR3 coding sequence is TGTGCCAGCAGCCCGACCGTAGCGGGAGGGGAAGAGCAGTACTTC. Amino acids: CASSPTVAGGEEQYF.

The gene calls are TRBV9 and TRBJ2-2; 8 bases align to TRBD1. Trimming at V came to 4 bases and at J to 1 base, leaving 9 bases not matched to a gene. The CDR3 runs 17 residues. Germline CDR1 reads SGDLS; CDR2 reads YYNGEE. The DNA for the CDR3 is TGTGCCAGCAGCTCCTTGACCGGGACAGGGAACACCGGGGAGCTGTTTTTT. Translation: CASSSLTGTGNTGELFF.

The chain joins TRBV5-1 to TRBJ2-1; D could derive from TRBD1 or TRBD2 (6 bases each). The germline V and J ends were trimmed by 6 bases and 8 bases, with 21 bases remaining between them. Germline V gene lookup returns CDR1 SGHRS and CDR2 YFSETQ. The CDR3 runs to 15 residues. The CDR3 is CASTDKRGAGDEQFF. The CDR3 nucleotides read TGCGCCAGCACGGACAAAAGGGGGGCTGGGGATGAGCAGTTCTTC.

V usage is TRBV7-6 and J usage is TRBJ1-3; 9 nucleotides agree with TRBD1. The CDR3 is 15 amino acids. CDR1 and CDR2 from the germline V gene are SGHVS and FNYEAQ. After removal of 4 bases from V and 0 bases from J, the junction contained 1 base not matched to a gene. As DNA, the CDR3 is TGTGCCAGCAGCTCGGGACAGGGCTCTGGAAACACCATATATTTT. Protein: CASSSGQGSGNTIYF.